Listed below are T cell receptor beta chains from one sample, sequenced in a study of cytomegalovirus exposure and HLA in healthy donors. Clones were sequenced by immunoSEQ multiplex PCR, and TCRdb holds only the in-frame ones, with some missing. The sample carries under 200,000 clones, around 78% recorded once. Input material: PBMCs. These receptors were collected from a man aged 25 to 40 in good health and CMV-seronegative. Each CDR3 is given with its conserved first and last residue. The D gene is left open where the match is weak. Size tells how often a clone was seen (once, few, many) or the class of an expanded clone, and some rows leave it out.

d_call	j_call	clone_size	v_call	cdr3_aa	cdr3_nt
TRBD1	TRBJ2-7	few	TRBV5-1	CASSWDRDYEQYF	TGCGCCAGCAGCTGGGACAGGGACTACGAGCAGTACTTC
.	TRBJ1-6	.	TRBV10-3	CAISDPSRVLHF	TGTGCCATCAGTGATCCCTCCAGGGTCCTCCACTTT
.	TRBJ1-3	once	TRBV21-1	CASRFRAGNTIYF	TGTGCCAGCAGGTTCAGGGCTGGAAACACCATATATTTT
.	TRBJ1-5	few	TRBV28	CASSLGAGDQPQHF	TGTGCCAGCAGTTTGGGTGCAGGGGATCAGCCCCAGCATTTT
.	TRBJ2-2	once	TRBV15	CATSRDSLARVGELFF	TGTGCCACCAGCAGAGATTCCCTAGCGAGGGTAGGGGAGCTGTTTTTT
.	TRBJ2-7	.	TRBV27	CASGGGSYEQYF	TGTGCCAGCGGCGGCGGCTCCTACGAGCAGTACTTC
TRBD2	TRBJ2-5	.	TRBV29-1	CSVEVFTSGKIYQETQYF	TGCAGCGTTGAAGTTTTCACTAGCGGGAAAATCTACCAAGAGACCCAGTACTTC
.	TRBJ1-2	.	TRBV5-1	CASSLDELRNYGYTF	TGCGCCAGCAGCTTGGATGAGCTCAGGAACTATGGCTACACCTTC
TRBD2	TRBJ2-7	.	TRBV28	CASSGVLAGVAYEQYF	TGTGCCAGCAGTGGGGTACTAGCGGGAGTGGCATACGAGCAGTACTTC
TRBD2	TRBJ2-7	.	TRBV7-2	CASSYGTTRTYEQYF	TGTGCCAGCAGCTACGGGACTACTCGGACCTACGAGCAGTACTTC
.	TRBJ2-7	.	TRBV4-2	CASSQGLEGRYEQYF	TGTGCCAGTAGCCAAGGTCTTGAGGGTAGGTACGAGCAGTACTTC
.	TRBJ2-6	.	TRBV2	CASSETGIGANVLTF	TGTGCCAGCAGTGAAACAGGGATCGGGGCCAACGTCCTGACTTTC
.	TRBJ1-6	.	TRBV5-5	CASSLVGTALHSPLHF	TGTGCCAGCAGCTTGGTAGGCACAGCCTTGCATTCACCCCTCCACTTT
TRBD2	TRBJ2-1	.	TRBV19	CAITLSGRVDEQFF	TGTGCCATTACCCTTAGCGGGAGGGTCGATGAGCAGTTCTTC
.	TRBJ2-2	.	TRBV7-9	CASSTPYAALTGELFF	TGTGCCAGCAGCACCCCTTATGCGGCCTTAACCGGGGAGCTGTTTTTT
TRBD1	TRBJ1-1	.	TRBV19	CASSLGTGNTEAFF	TGTGCCAGTAGTTTGGGGACAGGGAACACTGAAGCTTTCTTT
TRBD1	TRBJ2-7	.	TRBV6-5	CASSLRDRSYEQYF	TGTGCCAGCAGCCTCCGGGACAGGTCCTACGAGCAGTACTTC
TRBD1	TRBJ2-7	few	TRBV29-1	CSVVGTGNPYEQYF	TGCAGCGTTGTGGGGACAGGGAATCCGTACGAGCAGTACTTC
TRBD1	TRBJ1-6	.	TRBV7-8	CASSLNALTGTYNSPLHF	TGTGCCAGCAGCCTAAATGCCCTGACAGGGACATATAATTCACCCCTCCACTTT
.	TRBJ1-5	.	TRBV6-1	CASSEIRQNSNQPQHF	TGTGCCAGCAGTGAAATTAGACAGAATAGCAATCAGCCCCAGCATTTT
TRBD2	TRBJ2-5	.	TRBV7-2	CASSLQALAGETQYF	TGTGCCAGCAGCTTACAGGCACTAGCGGGAGAGACCCAGTACTTC
.	TRBJ1-1	.	TRBV6-1	CASSGTDSGTEAFF	TGTGCCAGCAGTGGGACAGACTCTGGGACTGAAGCTTTCTTT
TRBD1	TRBJ2-2	.	TRBV18	CAWTGSTGELFF	TGTGCTTGGACAGGGTCCACCGGGGAGCTGTTTTTT
.	TRBJ2-3	.	TRBV7-9	CASSLAGGRTDTQYF	TGTGCCAGCAGCTTAGCCGGGGGGCGCACAGATACGCAGTATTTT
TRBD1	TRBJ1-5	few	TRBV30	CAWSEGTGNQPQHF	TGTGCCTGGAGTGAAGGGACAGGGAATCAGCCCCAGCATTTT
TRBD1	TRBJ1-5	.	TRBV7-2	CASSLGQGVQPQHF	TGTGCCAGCAGCTTAGGACAGGGGGTTCAGCCCCAGCATTTT
TRBD1	TRBJ2-2	.	TRBV19	CASTRTGDTGELFF	TGTGCCAGTACTAGGACAGGGGACACCGGGGAGCTGTTTTTT
.	TRBJ1-6	.	TRBV10-3	CAISESGGANSPLHF	TGTGCCATCAGTGAGTCGGGTGGGGCGAATTCACCCCTCCACTTT
TRBD1	TRBJ1-1	.	TRBV4-1	CASSQPDRANTEAFF	TGCGCCAGCAGCCAACCGGACAGGGCGAACACTGAAGCTTTCTTT
TRBD2	TRBJ2-1	.	TRBV5-8	CASRSGMHYGEQFF	TGTGCCAGCAGGAGCGGGATGCACTACGGTGAGCAGTTCTTC
.	TRBJ2-1	.	TRBV25-1	CASSEYATSPRVEQFF	TGTGCCAGCAGTGAATATGCGACTTCCCCTCGGGTTGAGCAGTTCTTC
.	TRBJ1-1	few	TRBV4-1	CASSQDEGVGEAFF	TGCGCCAGCAGCCAAGATGAAGGGGTAGGTGAAGCTTTCTTT
.	TRBJ1-5	.	TRBV28	CASRRRTIYQPQHF	TGTGCCAGCAGGCGTCGGACAATTTATCAGCCCCAGCATTTT
.	TRBJ1-3	.	TRBV28	CASRGGVTGNTIYF	TGTGCCAGCAGAGGGGGTGTCACTGGAAACACCATATATTTT
.	TRBJ2-7	.	TRBV18	CASSPSSGEQYF	TGTGCCAGCTCACCATCCTCGGGCGAGCAGTACTTC
TRBD1	TRBJ2-7	.	TRBV18	CASSPGQGREQYF	TGTGCCAGCTCACCAGGACAGGGTCGCGAGCAGTACTTC
TRBD2	TRBJ2-2	.	TRBV5-1	CASSGGSKANTGELFF	TGCGCCAGCAGCGGCGGGAGTAAAGCGAACACCGGGGAGCTGTTTTTT
.	TRBJ1-4	.	TRBV5-4	CASSLGGGESANEKLFF	TGTGCCAGCAGCTTGGGGGGCGGGGAGTCGGCTAATGAAAAACTGTTTTTT
TRBD1	TRBJ2-7	.	TRBV15	CATSRARGPSSYEQYF	TGTGCCACCAGCAGAGCAAGGGGGCCTAGCTCCTACGAGCAGTACTTC
.	TRBJ2-7	few	TRBV4-1	CASSQTRRASPYEQYF	TGCGCCAGCAGCCAAACGAGGCGGGCAAGCCCCTACGAGCAGTACTTC
.	TRBJ2-6	.	TRBV2	CASTRGGNSGANVLTF	TGTGCCAGCACCCGAGGGGGTAACTCTGGGGCCAACGTCCTGACTTTC
.	TRBJ2-6	.	TRBV29-1	CSVEGGTGANVLTF	TGCAGCGTTGAAGGAGGGACTGGGGCCAACGTCCTGACTTTC
TRBD2	TRBJ2-7	few	TRBV30	CAWSVSKAGDTITYEQYF	TGTGCCTGGAGTGTAAGTAAAGCGGGAGACACAATCACCTACGAGCAGTACTTC
.	TRBJ1-5	.	TRBV6-5	CASSYRREGNQPQHF	TGTGCCAGCAGTTACCGGAGGGAGGGCAATCAGCCCCAGCATTTT
.	TRBJ2-5	.	TRBV19	CASRGQETQYF	TGCGCGTCCAGGGGCCAAGAGACCCAGTACTTC
TRBD1	TRBJ2-1	few	TRBV5-6	CATGGDRYNEQFF	TGTGCCACCGGAGGGGACAGGTACAATGAGCAGTTCTTC